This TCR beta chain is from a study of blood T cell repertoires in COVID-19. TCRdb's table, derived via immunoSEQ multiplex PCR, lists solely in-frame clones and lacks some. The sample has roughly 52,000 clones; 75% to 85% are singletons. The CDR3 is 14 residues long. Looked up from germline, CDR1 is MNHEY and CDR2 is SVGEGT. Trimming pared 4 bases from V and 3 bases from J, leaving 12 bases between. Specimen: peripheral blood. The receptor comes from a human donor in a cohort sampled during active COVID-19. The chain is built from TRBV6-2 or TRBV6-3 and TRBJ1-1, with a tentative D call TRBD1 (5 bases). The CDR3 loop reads CASSSQGGHTEAFF. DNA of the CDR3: TGTGCCAGCAGTTCCCAGGGTGGTCACACTGAAGCTTTCTTT.